This T cell receptor beta chain was identified during a study of blood T cell repertoires in COVID-19. Study summary: Specimens from acute and convalescent COVID-19 originated in the United States, Italy and Spain. The analysed material was cDNA or gDNA that came from T cells, B-cell-depleted T cells, or PBMCs.

The V and J ends lost 1 base and 5 bases respectively, with 6 bases between them. Germline V lookup: CDR1 SGHTA, CDR2 FQGNSA. This CDR3 region has 14 residues. Methods used by the authors: Amplification of reference gene primers provided the estimated nucleated cell counts. Clones were read by immunoSEQ multiplex PCR, and TCRdb kept only the in-frame ones, dropping some. That table is the source of V, J and clone size, and D and trimming were worked out from the DNA. This sample yields around 120,000 clones, of which around 76% are seen a single time; about 2% belongs to the top ten. What was sequenced was peripheral blood. The TCR was taken from a man aged 70 or older with acute or convalescent COVID-19. V is TRBV7-2 and J is TRBJ1-6, with D maybe TRBD1 (6 bases). For the CDR3, the DNA is TGTGCCAGCAGCTTAGGACAGGATAATTCACCCCTCCACTTT. Encoded protein: CASSLGQDNSPLHF.